Each of the 9 T cell receptor beta chains below was sequenced from the same sample in a study of cytomegalovirus exposure and HLA in healthy donors (dated by TCRdb to the late 2010s). The library was prepared using the immunoSEQ multiplex PCR assay. For the multiplex PCR, a mixture combining 60 forward primers for TCR Vbeta segments and 13 reverse primers for TCR Jbeta segments was used. What TCRdb holds here is the immuneACCESS table cut down to in-frame rearrangements. Part of the clones is not present; checked against another copy, under half of the missing clones reflect an unresolved V gene, and the others are unexplained. In all, the sample holds about 80,000 clones, and roughly 85% of those were seen once. Of the sample, 2.5% is held by the ten largest clones. The sample consisted of PBMCs. The receptors derive from a man aged 25 to 45 in good health and CMV-seronegative.

The gene calls are TRBV7-9 and TRBJ1-2; D may be TRBD1 (6 bases). CDR3 length equals 17 residues. Deletions cut 5 bases from V and 4 bases from J, with 23 bases between. In germline, CDR1 is SEHNR, CDR2 FQNEAQ (reference sequence). The CDR3 bases are TGTGCCAGCAGCGAAGCCGGGACAAGGACGTCGGGCTATGGCTACACCTTC. This gives the protein CASSEAGTRTSGYGYTF.

The J gene is TRBJ2-7, the V gene TRBV27; D not resolved. There are 13 residues in the CDR3. Deletions cut 6 bases from V and 3 bases from J, with 12 bases between. The germline CDR1 and CDR2 sequences are MNHEY and SMNVEV (reference sequence). CDR3: CASSLGTGYEQYF. CDR3 nucleotides: TGTGCCAGCAGCCTCGGTACGGGCTACGAGCAGTACTTC.

On this clone: One junction end does not reproduce the germline sequence, and a read error may be involved. The chain uses TRBV7-9 and TRBJ2-3; D remains ambiguous. CDR3 size: 11 residues. Germline V gene data show CDR1 as SEHNR and CDR2 as FQNEAQ (reference sequence). CDR3 bases: TGTTCCAGCAGCCGTGCAGATACGCAGTATTTT. It specifies CSSSRADTQYF. The variable domain in full, completed from reference TRBV7-9 and TRBJ2-3, reads DTGVSQNPRHKITKRGQNVTFRCDPISEHNRLYWYRQTLGQGPEFLTYFQNEAQLEKSRLLSDRFSAERPKGSFSTLEIQRTEQGDSAMYLCSSSRADTQYFGPGTRLTVL.

This clone was observed a handful of times. This sequence joins TRBV5-6 and TRBJ2-1; D might be TRBD2 (5 bases). CDR3 length: 14 residues. Trimming pared 0 bases from V and 9 bases from J, leaving 13 bases between. Germline CDR1 and CDR2: SGHDT and YYEEEE. CDR3 residues: CASSLGVGSLEQFF. The CDR3 nucleotides read TGTGCCAGCAGCTTGGGCGTAGGGAGTCTTGAGCAGTTCTTC.

The chain combines TRBV7-2 with TRBJ2-1; D is perhaps TRBD2 (6 bases). This CDR3 contains 14 residues. Germline CDR1 reads SGHTA; CDR2 reads FQGNSA. Trimming took off 7 bases at V and 7 bases at J, with 17 bases between the two ends. CDR3 in DNA: TGTGCCAGCACCTACCGGGACTCTTTAAATGAGCAGTTCTTC. Encoded protein: CASTYRDSLNEQFF. Supplemented by reference TRBV7-2 and TRBJ2-1, the full variable domain reads GAGVSQSPSNKVTEKGKDVELRCDPISGHTALYWYRQSLGQGLEFLIYFQGNSAPDKSGLPSDRFSAERTGGSVSTLTIQRTQQEDSAVYLCASTYRDSLNEQFFGPGTRLTVL.

This chain joins TRBV4-1 and TRBJ2-7; weak D call: TRBD1 (6 bases). The germline V gene has CDR1 MGHRA and CDR2 YSYEKL. The CDR3 extends over 15 amino acids. V was pared by 6 bases and J by 0 bases, with 15 bases between. The CDR3 sequence is CASSLREGGSYEQYF. CDR3 bases: TGCGCCAGCAGTCTCAGGGAAGGGGGCTCCTACGAGCAGTACTTC.

The chain has TRBV27 and TRBJ1-2; D is ambiguous. V was clipped by 0 bases and J by 6 bases, with 8 bases between them. This CDR3 spans 13 amino acids. Germline CDR1 reads MNHEY; CDR2 reads SMNVEV (reference sequence). The CDR3 DNA is TGTGCCAGCAGTTTATCGGGAGGTAATGGCTACACCTTC. Translating it yields CASSLSGGNGYTF.

The V call is TRBV19, the J call TRBJ2-3; 7 positions agree with TRBD1. Germline CDR1 is LNHDA and CDR2 is SQIVND (reference sequence). V dropped 6 bases and J dropped 2; count of bases not matched to a gene: 8. The CDR3 totals 15 residues. CDR3 sequence: CASRREGGPTDTQYF. The CDR3 coding sequence is TGTGCCAGTAGGAGGGAAGGGGGCCCCACAGATACGCAGTATTTT.

The CDR3 DNA reads as TGTGCCAGCTCACCGCAGGAGGTCGCTGAAGCTTTCTTT. Amino acids: CASSPQEVAEAFF. This sequence joins TRBV18 and TRBJ1-1; D gene ambiguous. The CDR3 sequence is 13 residues long. Trimming stripped 3 bases from V and 6 bases from J, with 11 bases between. Germline V lookup: CDR1 KGHSH, CDR2 LQKENI.